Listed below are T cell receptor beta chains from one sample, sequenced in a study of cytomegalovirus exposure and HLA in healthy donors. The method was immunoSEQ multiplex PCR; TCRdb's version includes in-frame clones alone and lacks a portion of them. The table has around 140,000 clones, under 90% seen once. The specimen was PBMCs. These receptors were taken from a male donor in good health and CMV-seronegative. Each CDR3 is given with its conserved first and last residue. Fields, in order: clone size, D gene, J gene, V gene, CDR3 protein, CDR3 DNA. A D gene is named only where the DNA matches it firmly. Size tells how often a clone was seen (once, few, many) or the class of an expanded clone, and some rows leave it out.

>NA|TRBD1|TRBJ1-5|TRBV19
CASSFRDRGQPQHF
TGTGCCAGTAGTTTCCGGGACAGGGGACAGCCCCAGCATTTT
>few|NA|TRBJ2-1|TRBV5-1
CASTAARTGSSYNEQFF
TGCGCCAGCACGGCGGCCCGGACTGGGAGCTCCTACAATGAGCAGTTCTTC
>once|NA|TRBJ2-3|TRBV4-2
CASSPLSTDTQYF
TGTGCCAGCAGCCCTCTAAGTACAGATACGCAGTATTTT
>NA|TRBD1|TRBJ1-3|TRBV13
CASSGYRGKNTIYF
TGTGCCAGCAGCGGCTACAGGGGAAAAAACACCATATATTTT
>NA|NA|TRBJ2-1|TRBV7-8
CASSQLAGGTSSYNEQFF
TGTGCCAGCAGCCAACTCGCTGGAGGAACTAGCTCCTACAATGAGCAGTTCTTC
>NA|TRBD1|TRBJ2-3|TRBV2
CASDGQGQPGDTQYF
TGTGCCAGCGACGGACAGGGCCAGCCCGGAGATACGCAGTATTTT
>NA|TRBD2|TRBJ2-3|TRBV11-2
CASSLGVIAGGPDTQYF
TGTGCCAGCAGCTTAGGGGTGATAGCGGGAGGGCCAGATACGCAGTATTTT
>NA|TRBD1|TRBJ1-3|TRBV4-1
CASSRTPTAGGTGNTIYF
TGCGCCAGCAGCCGGACCCCAACTGCAGGGGGCACTGGAAACACCATATATTTT
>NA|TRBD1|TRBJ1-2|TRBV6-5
CASSTHRGRLHGYTF
TGTGCCAGCAGTACACACAGGGGAAGGTTACATGGCTACACCTTC
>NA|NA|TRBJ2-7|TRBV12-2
CASRLVPGRAEYEQYF
TGTGCAAGTCGCTTAGTCCCGGGGAGGGCCGAGTACGAGCAGTACTTC
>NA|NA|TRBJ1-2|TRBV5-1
CASSPNREGTYGYTF
TGCGCCAGCAGCCCGAACAGGGAGGGAACCTATGGCTACACCTTC
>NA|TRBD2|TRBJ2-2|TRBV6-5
CASGLAGSTGELFF
TGTGCCAGCGGTCTAGCGGGATCGACCGGGGAGCTGTTTTTT
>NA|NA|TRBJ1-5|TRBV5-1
CASSWGPDRPNQPQHF
TGCGCCAGCAGCTGGGGCCCGGACCGCCCAAATCAGCCCCAGCATTTT
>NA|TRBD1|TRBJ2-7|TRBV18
CASSPPGQQYSYEQYF
TGTGCCAGCTCACCCCCGGGACAGCAATATTCTTACGAGCAGTACTTC
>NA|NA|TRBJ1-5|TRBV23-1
CASSPSPYPIEVHQPQHF
TGCGCCAGCAGTCCCTCTCCCTACCCAATCGAGGTCCATCAGCCCCAGCATTTT
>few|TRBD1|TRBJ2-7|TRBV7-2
CASSFDSGTGSYEQYF
TGTGCCAGCAGCTTCGACTCCGGGACAGGCAGCTACGAGCAGTACTTC
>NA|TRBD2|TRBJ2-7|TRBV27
CASRETYGTSGRGFHEQYF
TGTGCCAGCAGGGAGACTTACGGGACTAGCGGGAGGGGGTTCCACGAGCAGTACTTC
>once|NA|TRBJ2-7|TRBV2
CASTPRGEQYF
TGTGCCAGCACTCCGAGGGGGGAGCAGTACTTC
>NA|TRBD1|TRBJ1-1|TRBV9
CASSVGDRIQNTEAFF
TGTGCCAGCAGCGTCGGGGACAGGATTCAGAACACTGAAGCTTTCTTT
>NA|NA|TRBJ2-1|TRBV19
CASSIGINEQFF
TGTGCCAGTAGTATCGGGATCAATGAGCAGTTCTTC
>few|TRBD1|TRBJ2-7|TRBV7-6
CASSLSWDSYEQYF
TGTGCCAGCAGCTTATCATGGGACAGCTACGAGCAGTACTTC
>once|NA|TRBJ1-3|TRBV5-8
CASSGGVFSGNTIYF
TGTGCCAGCAGCGGAGGGGTTTTCTCTGGAAACACCATATATTTT
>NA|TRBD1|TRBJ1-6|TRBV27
CASSLIQGVSYNSPLHF
TGTGCCAGCAGCCTTATCCAGGGGGTTTCCTATAATTCACCCCTCCACTTT
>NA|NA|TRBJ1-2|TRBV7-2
CASSSSTYGYTF
TGTGCCAGCAGCTCCTCTACCTATGGCTACACCTTC
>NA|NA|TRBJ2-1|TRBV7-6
CASSHSNNEQFF
TGTGCCAGCAGCCACAGTAACAATGAGCAGTTCTTC
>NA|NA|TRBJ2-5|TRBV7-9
CASSLGQIQETQYF
TGTGCCAGCAGCTTAGGACAGATCCAAGAGACCCAGTACTTC
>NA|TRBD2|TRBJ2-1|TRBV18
CASSPLLADLYNEQFF
TGTGCCAGCTCACCCCTACTAGCGGACCTCTACAATGAGCAGTTCTTC
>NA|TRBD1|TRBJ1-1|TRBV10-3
CAISPQEGQGPNTEAFF
TGTGCCATCAGTCCTCAGGAAGGACAGGGACCGAACACTGAAGCTTTCTTT
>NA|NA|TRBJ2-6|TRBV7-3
CASSLRTVLSGANVLTF
TGTGCCAGCAGCTTAAGGACAGTACTATCTGGGGCCAACGTCCTGACTTTC